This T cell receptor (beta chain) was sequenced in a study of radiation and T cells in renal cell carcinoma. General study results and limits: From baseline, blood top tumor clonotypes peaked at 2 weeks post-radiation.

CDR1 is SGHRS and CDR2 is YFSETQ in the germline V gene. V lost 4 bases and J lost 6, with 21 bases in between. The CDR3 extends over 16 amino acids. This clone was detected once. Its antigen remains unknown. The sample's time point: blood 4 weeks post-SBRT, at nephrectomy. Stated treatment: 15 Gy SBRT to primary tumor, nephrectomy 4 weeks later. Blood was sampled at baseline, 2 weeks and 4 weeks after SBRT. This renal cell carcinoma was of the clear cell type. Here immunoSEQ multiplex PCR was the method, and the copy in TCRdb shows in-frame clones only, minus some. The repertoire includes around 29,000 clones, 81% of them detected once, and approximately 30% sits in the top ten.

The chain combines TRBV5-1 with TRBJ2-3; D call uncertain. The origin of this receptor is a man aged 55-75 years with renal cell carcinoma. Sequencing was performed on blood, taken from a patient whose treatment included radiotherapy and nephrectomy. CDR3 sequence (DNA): TGCGCCAGCAGCCCATACGCCGGGCCCAGCGCGGATACGCAGTATTTT. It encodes CASSPYAGPSADTQYF.